These 32 T cell receptor beta chains were sequenced from one sample in a study of blood T cell repertoires in COVID-19. Repertoires were generated with immunoSEQ multiplex PCR, while TCRdb's copy carries only in-frame clones and drops some. The data show 300,000 or so clones, about 87% seen once. The sample comprised peripheral blood. These receptor sequences come from a woman in her twenties or thirties who had recovered from COVID-19.

The chain links TRBV28 to TRBJ1-1; TRBD1 aligns across 8 bases. The CDR3 is made up of 14 amino acids. CDR1 is MDHEN, CDR2 SYDVKM, per germline. The ends lost 4 bases at V and 4 bases at J; junction bases unmatched: 5. CDR3 nucleotides: TGTGCCAGCAGTTCGGACAGGGCTGTCACTGAAGCTTTCTTT. It encodes CASSSDRAVTEAFF.

CDR3 DNA sequence: TGTGCCACCAGTGACCCCAGGGGGACCCAAGAGACCCAGTACTTC. Protein sequence: CATSDPRGTQETQYF. The rearrangement joins TRBV24-1 to TRBJ2-5; 7 bases are a match to TRBD1. The CDR3 is 15 amino acids. Losses at the gene ends were 4 bases for V and 1 base for J; bases not matched to a gene: 5. The V gene's germline CDR1 is KGHDR and CDR2 SFDVKD.

The rearrangement joins TRBV28 to TRBJ1-1; D remains unclear. The CDR3 totals 13 residues. Germline loops: CDR1 MDHEN, CDR2 SYDVKM. V was clipped by 8 bases and J by 0 bases, with 10 bases between them. Here the CDR3 DNA reads TGTGCCAGCTCCTCGGTCCTGAACACTGAAGCTTTCTTT. As protein: CASSSVLNTEAFF.

The chain couples TRBV5-1 to TRBJ1-5, with 9 positions matching TRBD1. Germline V gene lookup returns CDR1 SGHRS and CDR2 YFSETQ. The CDR3 sequence is 18 residues long. J was trimmed by 7 bases and V by 0 bases; bases with no gene match: 14. Here the CDR3 reads CASSLGIPGQGVGQPQHF. CDR3 sequence (DNA): TGCGCCAGCAGCTTGGGGATTCCGGGACAGGGTGTCGGACAGCCCCAGCATTTT. The variable domain in full, with the rest retrieved from reference TRBV5-1 and TRBJ1-5, is KAGVTQTPRYLIKTRGQQVTLSCSPISGHRSVSWYQQTPGQGLQFLFEYFSETQRNKGNFPGRFSGRQFSNSRSEMNVSTLELGDSALYLCASSLGIPGQGVGQPQHFGDGTRLSIL.

The gene calls are TRBV7-6 and TRBJ1-5; perhaps TRBD1 as D (6 bases). The V gene's germline CDR1 is SGHVS and CDR2 FNYEAQ. V dropped 5 bases and J dropped 6 bases, with 17 bases sitting between them. CDR3 length: 15 amino acids. As DNA, the CDR3 is TGTGCCAGCAGCGAAACAGGGAGCGGTATTCAGCCCCAGCATTTT. Amino acid sequence: CASSETGSGIQPQHF.

The chain recombines TRBV18 with TRBJ1-2; D uncertain. This CDR3 is built from 14 residues. V gave up 2 bases and J gave up 2 bases, with 9 bases separating them. CDR1 and CDR2 from the germline V gene are KGHSH and LQKENI. The DNA for the CDR3 is TGTGCCAGCTCACCATCGGCAGGAAACTATGGCTACACCTTC. Amino acid sequence: CASSPSAGNYGYTF.

The chain has TRBV27 and TRBJ1-5, with D maybe TRBD1 (5 bases). V shed 7 bases and J shed 7 bases, with 17 bases lying between them. This CDR3 contains 14 residues. CDR1 MNHEY and CDR2 SMNVEV come from the germline V gene (reference sequence). The CDR3 coding sequence is TGTGCCAGCATTGTTCAGGGTATGAAGCAGCCCCAGCATTTT. Amino acid sequence: CASIVQGMKQPQHF.

V is TRBV25-1 and J is TRBJ1-2; perhaps TRBD1 as D (5 bases). Trimming removed 5 bases at V and 6 bases at J, with 25 bases between. The CDR3 runs 17 residues. Germline V lookup: CDR1 MGHDK, CDR2 SYGVNS. The CDR3 coding sequence is TGTGCCAGCAGTCAATCTCCGGGGAGGCCAGCGGGGGATGGCTACACCTTC. Translating it yields CASSQSPGRPAGDGYTF.

This chain joins TRBV4-2 and TRBJ2-2, with TRBD2 matching 8 bases. This CDR3 comprises 16 residues. Trimming at V came to 2 bases and at J to 5 bases, leaving 7 bases not matched to a gene. Germline loops: CDR1 LGHNA, CDR2 YNFKEQ. The CDR3 protein is CASSQRAGGGTGELFF. The CDR3 DNA follows: TGTGCCAGCAGCCAAAGGGCGGGGGGAGGTACCGGGGAGCTGTTTTTT.

This chain joins TRBV30 and TRBJ2-7; D gene uncertain. In germline, CDR1 is GTSNPN, CDR2 SVGIG (reference sequence). Trimming cost V 2 bases and J 3 bases, with 8 bases left between them. This CDR3 comprises 12 residues. The CDR3 coding sequence is TGTGCCTGGAGTCCCGCGTACTACGAGCAGTACTTC. Translation: CAWSPAYYEQYF.

This clone was detected only a few times. The chain recombines TRBV6-5 with TRBJ1-1; D may be TRBD1 (5 bases). This CDR3 has 15 residues. With 2 bases removed from V and 6 bases from J, the gap between germline ends came to 16 bases. Germline V gene lookup returns CDR1 MNHEY and CDR2 SVGAGI. DNA for the CDR3: TGTGCCAGCAGTTACCTCGGACGGTTAGGGGCTGAAGCTTTCTTT. Amino acid sequence: CASSYLGRLGAEAFF.

V gene TRBV18 combines with J gene TRBJ1-3; unclear D gene. This CDR3 is 14 amino acids long. CDR1 is KGHSH, CDR2 LQKENI, per germline. V lost 1 base and J lost 2, with 6 bases in between. For the CDR3, the DNA is TGTGCCAGCTCACCACTTTCAGCTGGAAACACCATATATTTT. This encodes CASSPLSAGNTIYF. Variable domain in full (rest from reference TRBV18 and TRBJ1-3): NAGVMQNPRHLVRRRGQEARLRCSPMKGHSHVYWYRQLPEEGLKFMVYLQKENIIDESGMPKERFSAEFPKEGPSILRIQQVVRGDSAAYFCASSPLSAGNTIYFGEGSWLTVV.

Turning to this clone: A much larger clone lies one base from this, so it may be a read error. The rearrangement joins TRBV5-6 to TRBJ2-7; TRBD2 is a possible D gene (5 bases). V gave up 0 bases and J gave up 0 bases, with 7 bases separating them. CDR1 SGHDT and CDR2 YYEEEE come from the germline V gene. The CDR3 extends over 14 amino acids. The CDR3 protein is CASSLVGSSYEQYF. The CDR3 DNA follows: TGTGCCAGCAGCTTGGTAGGGAGCTCCTACGAGCAGTACTTC.

The table lists this clone with a few counts. The rearrangement uses TRBV28 and TRBJ2-2; 8 positions agree with TRBD1. Germline V CDR1 and CDR2: MDHEN, SYDVKM. The CDR3 sequence is 17 residues long. Unmatched junction bases numbered 13, after V lost 6 bases and J lost 4 bases. The chain's CDR3 is CASSLGLHRGSTGELFF. The CDR3 nucleotides read TGTGCCAGCAGCTTGGGATTACACAGGGGGAGCACCGGGGAGCTGTTTTTT.

This chain uses TRBV7-3 with TRBJ1-1, with D hard to call. The germline gives CDR1 SGHTA, CDR2 FQGTGA. V was cut by 5 bases and J by 1 base, with 8 bases left in between. The CDR3 extends over 13 amino acids. CDR3 bases: TGTGCCAGCAGCACCCACAGGAACACTGAAGCTTTCTTT. The encoded protein is CASSTHRNTEAFF.

V and J are TRBV18 and TRBJ1-2; D is ambiguous. Deletions cut 2 bases from V and 2 bases from J, with 9 bases between. The CDR3 is 14 amino acids. The germline gives CDR1 KGHSH, CDR2 LQKENI. The CDR3 DNA follows: TGTGCCAGCTCACCAAACAAATTAAACTATGGCTACACCTTC. Residues: CASSPNKLNYGYTF.

This chain joins TRBV3-1 (or the pseudogene TRBV3-2) and TRBJ1-6, with D unresolved. V gave up 3 bases and J gave up 4 bases, with 10 bases separating them. From germline, CDR1 is LGHDT and CDR2 YNNKEL (reference sequence). The CDR3 extends over 15 amino acids. This chain's CDR3 is CASSHIQMYNSPLHF. Here the CDR3 DNA reads TGTGCCAGCAGCCATATTCAGATGTATAATTCACCCCTCCACTTT.

The chain uses TRBV5-1 and TRBJ2-3; D unclear. Germline CDR1 and CDR2: SGHRS and YFSETQ. The ends were cut back, 5 bases at V and 8 bases at J, with 15 bases in the middle. The CDR3 contains 13 residues. CDR3 in amino acids: CASSDSWAGTQYF. CDR3 DNA: TGCGCCAGCAGTGATTCCTGGGCTGGTACGCAGTATTTT.

This clone was detected once. The chain links TRBV28 to TRBJ1-3, with 7 bases matching TRBD1. CDR3 length: 15 amino acids. CDR1 and CDR2 from the germline V gene are MDHEN and SYDVKM. V shed 5 bases, J shed 3 bases, and the junction held 7 bases outside the gene matches. The CDR3 nucleotides read TGTGCCAGCAGTGCTACAGGGGTAATTGGAAACACCATATATTTT. It is translated as CASSATGVIGNTIYF.

This chain connects TRBV6-5 to TRBJ2-5; no clear D gene. Germline assignment: CDR1 MNHEY and CDR2 SVGAGI. V dropped 0 bases and J dropped 4 bases, with 9 bases sitting between them. This CDR3 has 14 residues. The CDR3 nucleotides read TGTGCCAGCAGTTACTCAATCGGCGGAGAGACCCAGTACTTC. Amino acids: CASSYSIGGETQYF.

V and J are TRBV18 and TRBJ2-3; 12 bases map to TRBD1. This CDR3 has 18 residues. The trim removed 2 bases at V and 5 bases at J, leaving 11 bases unmatched. Per the germline V gene, CDR1 is KGHSH and CDR2 is LQKENI. CDR3: CASSPSVRDRGPIDTQYF. The CDR3 region has the DNA TGTGCCAGCTCACCAAGCGTCCGGGACAGGGGGCCGATAGATACGCAGTATTTT.

CDR3 nucleotides: TGTGCCAGCAGTGAACTAGCGGGGCGGCAGTACTTC. This gives the protein CASSELAGRQYF. The chain combines TRBV2 with TRBJ2-7; 9 bases match TRBD2. CDR1 SNHLY and CDR2 FYNNEI come from the germline V gene. The CDR3 has 12 amino acids. V dropped 2 bases and J dropped 9; count of bases not matched to a gene: 2.

The chain employs TRBV11-3 and TRBJ2-3; TRBD1 agrees at 8 bases. Germline CDR1 SGHNT, CDR2 YENEEA. The junction had 10 bases not matched to a gene; V was cut back by 4 bases and J by 7 bases. The CDR3 is made up of 15 amino acids. The CDR3: CASSSRDRNPNTQYF. The CDR3 bases are TGTGCCAGCAGCTCCCGGGACAGGAACCCTAATACGCAGTATTTT. Together with reference TRBV11-3 and TRBJ2-3, the CDR3 gives the full variable domain: EAGVVQSPRYKIIEKKQPVAFWCNPISGHNTLYWYLQNLGQGPELLIRYENEEAVDDSQLPKDRFSAERLKGVDSTLKIQPAELGDSAVYLCASSSRDRNPNTQYFGPGTRLTVL.

This clone was seen just once. The chain joins TRBV6-4 to TRBJ1-5; possible D gene TRBD1, 5 bases. The germline V and J ends were trimmed by 3 bases and 1 base, with 13 bases remaining between them. The CDR3 extends over 16 amino acids. Germline V gives CDR1 MRHNA, CDR2 SNTAGT. The DNA of the CDR3 is TGTGCCAGCAGTGATTGGGGCCCTTGGAGCAATCAGCCCCAGCATTTT. Translated, it gives CASSDWGPWSNQPQHF.

This chain connects TRBV27 to TRBJ1-1, with D maybe TRBD1 (5 bases). Deletions cut 2 bases from V and 0 bases from J, with 7 bases between. The CDR3 loop spans 14 amino acids. The germline V gene has CDR1 MNHEY and CDR2 SMNVEV (reference sequence). The chain's CDR3 is CASSLDSLNTEAFF. The CDR3 bases are TGTGCCAGCAGTTTAGACAGTCTGAACACTGAAGCTTTCTTT.

This chain uses TRBV15 with TRBJ1-2; D is ambiguous. Germline CDR1 reads LNHNV; CDR2 reads YYDKDF (reference sequence). V gave up 3 bases and J gave up 5 bases, with 7 bases separating them. The CDR3 runs to 12 residues. The CDR3 region is CATSSSIYGYTF. CDR3 in DNA: TGTGCCACCAGCAGCTCTATATATGGCTACACCTTC. Variable domain in full (rest from reference TRBV15 and TRBJ1-2): DAMVIQNPRYQVTQFGKPVTLSCSQTLNHNVMYWYQQKSSQAPKLLFHYYDKDFNNEADTPDNFQSRRPNTSFCFLDIRSPGLGDTAMYLCATSSSIYGYTFGSGTRLTVV.

The rearrangement joins TRBV5-4 to TRBJ1-1; no clear D. Germline V gene sequence: CDR1 SGHNT, CDR2 YYREEE (reference sequence). V was pared by 2 bases and J by 3 bases, with 5 bases between. The CDR3 runs 12 residues. For the CDR3, the DNA is TGTGCCAGCAGCTTTTCTCACACTGAAGCTTTCTTT. Its translation is CASSFSHTEAFF. Together with reference TRBV5-4 and TRBJ1-1, the CDR3 gives the full variable domain: ETGVTQSPTHLIKTRGQQVTLRCSSQSGHNTVSWYQQALGQGPQFIFQYYREEENGRGNFPPRFSGLQFPNYSSELNVNALELDDSALYLCASSFSHTEAFFGQGTRLTVV.

This chain links TRBV3-1 (or the pseudogene TRBV3-2) with TRBJ2-1; a weak D match, TRBD1 (5 bases). The CDR3 consists of 15 residues. Trimming shortened V by 0 bases and J by 15 bases, and 21 bases separated the two germline ends. The germline V gene encodes CDR1 LGHDT and CDR2 YNNKEL (reference sequence). The CDR3 nucleotides are TGTGCCAGCAGCCAAGACCCCAGACAGTTTGAGTTAAGGTTCTTC. Protein: CASSQDPRQFELRFF.

The chain couples TRBV6-2 or TRBV6-3 to TRBJ1-4; maybe TRBD1 (6 bases). Trimming shortened V by 3 bases and J by 0 bases, and 17 bases separated the two germline ends. The CDR3 consists of 18 residues. The germline V gene has CDR1 MNHEY and CDR2 SVGEGT. The CDR3 coding sequence is TGTGCCAGCAGTTATCCTATGAGTGGGGGCGCAACTAATGAAAAACTGTTTTTT. This sequence encodes CASSYPMSGGATNEKLFF.

The chain couples TRBV27 to TRBJ1-4; D gene unclear. The V gene's germline CDR1 is MNHEY and CDR2 SMNVEV (reference sequence). Trimming cost V 5 bases and J 3 bases, with 10 bases left between them. The CDR3 contains 14 residues. For the CDR3, the DNA is TGTGCCAGCAGTCCCAGAGAGGCTAATGAAAAACTGTTTTTT. It specifies CASSPREANEKLFF.

The V gene is TRBV11-2, the J gene TRBJ1-3, with D possibly matching TRBD1 (5 bases). Germline V gives CDR1 SGHAT, CDR2 FQNNGV. Trimming cost V 1 base and J 7 bases, with 17 bases left between them. This CDR3 comprises 16 residues. CDR3 sequence: CASSLVLRVVSNTIYF. The CDR3 bases are TGTGCCAGCAGCTTAGTTCTCAGGGTGGTATCCAACACCATATATTTT.

The J gene is TRBJ1-5, the V gene TRBV4-1, with D unresolved. Trimming took off 5 bases at V and 9 bases at J, with 17 bases between the two ends. The germline V gene encodes CDR1 MGHRA and CDR2 YSYEKL. The CDR3 totals 14 residues. The DNA of the CDR3 is TGCGCCAGCAGCGACCCTTTCCGGGGTGCGCCCCAGCATTTT. Its translation: CASSDPFRGAPQHF.